These 24 T cell receptor beta chains were all obtained from the same sample, sequenced in a study of cytomegalovirus exposure and HLA in healthy donors. The PCR ran on 60 Vbeta and 13 Jbeta primers. Method: immunoSEQ multiplex PCR; TCRdb's copy keeps in-frame clones and lacks some. The sample holds more than 90,000 clones, 65% to 80% seen once. Sequencing used PBMCs. Every receptor here comes from a human donor in good health.

CDR3 sequence reads: CASSLARGGAAEQFF. The CDR3 region has the DNA TGTGCCAGCAGCTTAGCTCGCGGGGGGGCGGCTGAGCAGTTCTTC. The rearrangement links TRBV11-1 to TRBJ2-1, with 9 bases identical to TRBD2. Germline assignment: CDR1 SGHAT and CDR2 FQDESV (reference sequence). The CDR3 sequence is 15 residues long. With V trimmed by 0 bases and J by 9 bases, 6 bases remained unmatched.

V and J are TRBV2 and TRBJ1-4; 7 nucleotides agree with TRBD1. J gave up 0 bases and V 7 bases, and 23 bases lay outside the gene matches. The CDR3 runs to 21 residues. Germline CDR1 SNHLY, CDR2 FYNNEI. Here the CDR3 DNA reads TGTGCCAGCACTCGAGAGAACCGGGACAGACCGGGGGCTGCAACTAATGAAAAACTGTTTTTT. The encoded protein is CASTRENRDRPGAATNEKLFF.

This chain connects TRBV2 to TRBJ1-2, with 7 positions matching TRBD1. The CDR3 has 12 residues. Looked up from germline, CDR1 is SNHLY and CDR2 is FYNNEI. J lost 6 bases, V lost 11 bases, and 9 bases had no gene match. The CDR3: CAGSQGPHGYTF. The CDR3 DNA follows: TGTGCCGGGTCACAGGGGCCTCATGGCTACACCTTC.

The chain employs TRBV5-4 and TRBJ1-3, with D perhaps matching TRBD1 (6 bases). This CDR3 spans 13 amino acids. V was shortened by 3 bases and J by 4 bases, with 8 bases between the two germline ends. Germline assignment: CDR1 SGHNT and CDR2 YYREEE (reference sequence). In nucleotides, the CDR3 is TGTGCCAGCAGCTCCGACAGGGGAAACACCATATATTTT. Protein: CASSSDRGNTIYF.

The chain couples TRBV9 to TRBJ2-1; D uncertain. Germline CDR1 SGDLS, CDR2 YYNGEE. The CDR3 has 16 amino acids. Trimming removed 4 bases at V and 4 bases at J, with 18 bases between. The CDR3 region is CASSRMRLEPYNEQFF. CDR3 DNA: TGTGCCAGCAGCCGCATGAGACTGGAGCCTTACAATGAGCAGTTCTTC.

CDR3 nucleotide sequence: TGTGCCAGCAGCGCCCCACCGGGCACAGATACGCAGTATTTT. This translates into CASSAPPGTDTQYF. The V call is TRBV9, the J call TRBJ2-3; D is ambiguous. Trimming took off 3 bases at V and 1 base at J, with 9 bases between the two ends. Germline CDR1 reads SGDLS; CDR2 reads YYNGEE. CDR3 length: 14 amino acids.

As DNA, the CDR3 is TGTGCCAGTAGTACCCAGCGGGAGGGCCAAGAGACCCAGTACTTC. Translating gives CASSTQREGQETQYF. The V and J genes are TRBV19 and TRBJ2-5; 10 bases are shared with TRBD2. The CDR3 is 15 amino acids. The ends lost 4 bases at V and 1 base at J; junction bases unmatched: 3. The germline gives CDR1 LNHDA, CDR2 SQIVND (reference sequence).

The J gene is TRBJ2-1, the V gene TRBV2, with TRBD2 matching 16 bases. The J segment lost 7 bases and the V segment lost 5 bases, leaving 8 bases of the junction unmatched. CDR1 is SNHLY and CDR2 is FYNNEI in the germline V gene. The CDR3 runs 17 residues. The CDR3 coding sequence is TGTGCCAGCAGTAAAGGGACTAGCGGGGGGGCCACGAATGAGCAGTTCTTC. Its protein product is CASSKGTSGGATNEQFF.

This chain uses TRBV6-5 with TRBJ2-7; tentative D call: TRBD2 (6 bases). This CDR3 comprises 12 residues. Germline CDR1 reads MNHEY; CDR2 reads SVGAGI. V was trimmed by 7 bases and J by 7 bases, leaving 14 bases between them. As DNA, the CDR3 is TGTGCCAGCATTTCGGCGGGATGGGAGCAGTACTTC. Translated, it gives CASISAGWEQYF.

The rearrangement joins TRBV9 to TRBJ2-1, with 7 bases matching TRBD2. The length of the CDR3 is 14 residues. CDR1 is SGDLS and CDR2 is YYNGEE in the germline V gene. J gave up 10 bases and V 8 bases, and 15 bases lay outside the gene matches. CDR3 loop: CASTSSAGLEEQFF. CDR3 coding DNA: TGTGCCAGTACATCATCAGCGGGACTTGAAGAGCAGTTCTTC.

This clone showed up just once. The chain carries TRBV6-1 and TRBJ1-5, with TRBD1 matching over 7 bases. CDR3 length: 12 residues. The V and J ends lost 2 bases and 15 bases, in that order; junction bases with no gene match: 7. Looked up from germline, CDR1 is MNHNS and CDR2 is SASEGT. The CDR3 reads CASSERDSLAHF. Written as DNA, the CDR3 is TGTGCCAGCAGTGAACGGGACAGCCTGGCGCATTTT.

J is TRBJ2-5 and V is TRBV19, with D perhaps matching TRBD1 (6 bases). Germline V gene data show CDR1 as LNHDA and CDR2 as SQIVND (reference sequence). The CDR3 contains 13 residues. With 3 bases removed from V and 9 bases from J, the gap between germline ends came to 14 bases. CDR3 protein: CASSIFPGEAQYF. CDR3 in DNA: TGTGCCAGTAGTATTTTCCCAGGGGAAGCCCAGTACTTC.

J is TRBJ2-5 and V is TRBV12-5, with D unresolved. The J call may be in error: the DNA end matches TRBJ2-7 better. Germline V gene sequence: CDR1 LGHNT, CDR2 FRNRAP. CDR3 size: 13 residues. The CDR3 region is CASGPRSSYEQYF. The CDR3 DNA sequence: TGTGCTAGTGGTCCGCGGTCCTCCTACGAGCAGTACTTC.

The genes are TRBV6-5 and TRBJ2-7, with 14 nucleotides matching TRBD2. The germline gives CDR1 MNHEY, CDR2 SVGAGI. This CDR3 region has 16 residues. The V segment lost 0 bases and the J segment 7 bases; nucleotides outside the gene matches: 5. The CDR3 loop is CASSYSTSGGAEEQYF. CDR3 coding DNA: TGTGCCAGCAGTTACTCGACTAGCGGGGGGGCCGAAGAGCAGTACTTC.

This clone occurred once. The junction does not match germline at one end; this may be a read error. J is TRBJ1-3 and V is TRBV5-6; 9 bases fit TRBD1. CDR3 length: 13 amino acids. CDR1 and CDR2 from the germline V gene are SGHDT and YYEEEE. As DNA, the CDR3 is TGTGCCAGCAGCCAAGGGACAGGGCTCTTCGGGGATTTT. As protein: CASSQGTGLFGDF.

This sequence joins TRBV4-2 and TRBJ2-7; TRBD1 matches at 9 bases. J lost 1 base, V lost 1 base, and 8 bases had no gene match. CDR1 and CDR2 from the germline V gene are LGHNA and YNFKEQ. The CDR3 loop spans 17 amino acids. The DNA for the CDR3 is TGTGCCAGCAGCCAAGTTCCCGGGACAGGGATTTCCTACGAGCAGTACTTC. This encodes CASSQVPGTGISYEQYF.

This clone has just a few counts. This rearrangement joins TRBV13 to TRBJ2-3; D uncertain. Trimming removed 3 bases at V and 2 bases at J, with 12 bases between. CDR1 is PRHDT and CDR2 is FYEKMQ in the germline V gene (reference sequence). The length of the CDR3 is 15 residues. The DNA for the CDR3 is TGTGCCAGCAGCTTTAGAGGAAGCAACACAGATACGCAGTATTTT. Encoded protein: CASSFRGSNTDTQYF. The entire variable domain, with the rest obtained from reference TRBV13 and TRBJ2-3, is as follows: AAGVIQSPRHLIKEKRETATLKCYPIPRHDTVYWYQQGPGQDPQFLISFYEKMQSDKGSIPDRFSAQQFSDYHSELNMSSLELGDSALYFCASSFRGSNTDTQYFGPGTRLTVL.

V is TRBV5-8 and J is TRBJ1-2; no clear D gene. V was shortened by 4 bases and J by 5 bases, with 3 bases between the two germline ends. Germline loops: CDR1 SGHTS, CDR2 YDEGEE. The CDR3 contains 10 residues. The CDR3 sequence: CASSLYGYTF. The CDR3 region has the DNA TGTGCCAGCAGCCTTTATGGCTACACCTTC.

About this clone: The junction differs from germline at one of its ends, possibly a read error. The DNA of the CDR3 is TGTGCCAGCAGCTATACAGGGCCATTCTCCGACGAGCAGTACTTC. Its protein product is CASSYTGPFSDEQYF. The chain uses TRBV7-8 and TRBJ2-7, with a weak D call TRBD1 (6 bases). The CDR3 has 15 amino acids. The germline CDR1 and CDR2 sequences are SGHVS and FQNEAQ.

The J gene is TRBJ2-1, the V gene TRBV2, with TRBD1 matching over 7 bases. The CDR3 extends over 13 amino acids. Germline CDR1 and CDR2: SNHLY and FYNNEI. With 7 bases clipped from V and 7 bases from J, the junction kept 7 bases outside the gene matches. The CDR3 loop reads CASIATGYNEQFF. Here the CDR3 DNA reads TGTGCCAGCATTGCGACAGGGTATAATGAGCAGTTCTTC.

A remark on this clone: Different DNA sequences within this sample yield the same CDR3. The chain employs TRBV5-1 and TRBJ1-2; 7 bases match TRBD1. CDR1 is SGHRS and CDR2 is YFSETQ in the germline V gene. Germline trimming cut 1 base from V and 4 bases from J; bases unmatched to any gene: 1. The CDR3 extends over 13 amino acids. Written as DNA, the CDR3 is TGCGCCAGCAGCTTGACAGGGGTCTATGGCTACACCTTC. This gives the protein CASSLTGVYGYTF.

V gene TRBV9 combines with J gene TRBJ2-1, with D perhaps TRBD2 (5 bases). The V and J ends lost 2 bases and 0 bases respectively, with 12 bases between them. The CDR3 sequence is 16 residues long. From germline, CDR1 is SGDLS and CDR2 YYNGEE. CDR3: CASSVIPGSSYNEQFF. The CDR3 DNA reads as TGTGCCAGCAGCGTTATCCCGGGGAGCTCCTACAATGAGCAGTTCTTC.

This clone was counted ten times or more. The J gene is TRBJ2-6, the V gene TRBV5-1, with 7 bases matching TRBD1. CDR1 SGHRS and CDR2 YFSETQ come from the germline V gene. V was clipped by 8 bases and J by 2 bases; unmatched bases: 1. The CDR3 runs to 13 residues. CDR3 loop: CASTGAGANVLTF. The CDR3 bases are TGCGCCAGTACAGGGGCTGGGGCCAACGTCCTGACTTTC.

The chain links TRBV27 to TRBJ1-4; no clear D gene. The V end was cut by 5 bases, the J end by 0 bases, with 4 bases between. The CDR3 is made up of 13 amino acids. Germline CDR1 is MNHEY and CDR2 is SMNVEV (reference sequence). The CDR3 loop is CASSPSTNEKLFF. The CDR3 bases are TGTGCCAGCAGTCCCTCAACTAATGAAAAACTGTTTTTT. Full variable domain (outside the CDR3, taken from reference TRBV27 and TRBJ1-4): EAQVTQNPRYLITVTGKKLTVTCSQNMNHEYMSWYRQDPGLGLRQIYYSMNVEVTDKGDVPEGYKVSRKEKRNFPLILESPSPNQTSLYFCASSPSTNEKLFFGSGTQLSVL.